This T cell receptor (beta chain) was obtained from a study of blood T cell repertoires in COVID-19. The overall study: Acute and convalescent COVID-19 specimens originated in the United States, Italy and Spain. T cells, B-cell-depleted T cells, or PBMCs provided the cDNA or gDNA that served as material.

The germline gives CDR1 MNHNY, CDR2 SVGAGI (reference sequence). CDR3 length: 15 amino acids. V lost 6 bases and J 0 bases, leaving 14 bases between the germline ends. In the source study's methods: Amplification from reference gene primers served as the basis for estimated nucleated cell counts. TCRdb keeps only in-frame clones here, not all; method: immunoSEQ multiplex PCR. D and trimming were read from the DNA, whereas the V and J calls and clone size are those reported in that table. Of 65,000 to 95,000 clones listed, around 90% are singletons. The J gene is TRBJ1-2, the V gene TRBV6-6; D not certain. Source material: peripheral blood. This receptor was obtained from a man in his fifties with active COVID-19. The CDR3 coding sequence is TGTGCCAGCAGGCTCCGCCCTAATACTAACTATGGCTACACCTTC. Protein product: CASRLRPNTNYGYTF.